Listed below are T cell receptor beta chains from one sample, sequenced in a study of T cells in Graves' hyperthyroidism and ophthalmopathy. TCRdb itself ran the multiplex PCR reads through MiXCR, one entry per CDR3 protein. Of more than 250,000 distinct CDR3 sequences listed, roughly 15% are singletons. Sequencing used blood. These receptors came from a woman between 50 and 59 years old with Graves' hyperthyroidism that later progressed to Graves' ophthalmopathy. The CDR3 runs from the conserved cysteine through the conserved F or W. Fields, in order: CDR3 protein, clone size, CDR3 length, J gene, V gene. Only some rows state a clone size, as once, few, many or a class for expanded clones.

CASSLRGSGSKNNEQFF | many | 17 | TRBJ2-1 | TRBV7-9
CATSDGRDNQETQYF | many | 15 | TRBJ2-5 | TRBV24-1
CASSERTTNEQFF | many | 13 | TRBJ2-1 | TRBV6-1
CASSLQGHNEQFF | once | 13 | TRBJ2-1 | TRBV7-8
CASGEQGTFSWELFF | many | 15 | TRBJ2-2 | TRBV27
CATSRGGVSGANVLTF | . | 16 | TRBJ2-6 | TRBV10-2
CASSLLGEGRTDTQYF | many | 16 | TRBJ2-3 | TRBV11-1
CASSLGLDTDTQYF | many | 14 | TRBJ2-3 | TRBV28
CASRPGDQPQHF | . | 12 | TRBJ1-5 | TRBV2
CATAHGRRVRDTQYF | many | 15 | TRBJ2-3 | TRBV24-1
CASSYSFGSGALHF | . | 14 | TRBJ1-6 | TRBV6-6
CSARVLAPYQETQYF | many | 15 | TRBJ2-5 | TRBV20-1
CSAYRKNTEAFF | many | 12 | TRBJ1-1 | TRBV20-1
CASSLGQVGQYF | few | 12 | TRBJ2-7 | TRBV12-3/TRBV12-4
CASSLETGGKLFF | many | 13 | TRBJ1-4 | TRBV11-2
CASSPSSGITSYNEQFF | many | 17 | TRBJ2-1 | TRBV18
CASSFGGAHTDTQYF | many | 15 | TRBJ2-3 | TRBV7-9
CASALGETQYF | many | 11 | TRBJ2-5 | TRBV10-2
CSARDLSGRETQYF | many | 14 | TRBJ2-5 | TRBV20-1
CASSYSQTETDTQYF | many | 15 | TRBJ2-3 | TRBV6-2/TRBV6-3
CATDTSGVRNEQFF | many | 14 | TRBJ2-1 | TRBV28
CASIRDRVGEKLFF | few | 14 | TRBJ1-4 | TRBV28
CASSQNPTDRGQETQYF | few | 17 | TRBJ2-5 | TRBV4-1